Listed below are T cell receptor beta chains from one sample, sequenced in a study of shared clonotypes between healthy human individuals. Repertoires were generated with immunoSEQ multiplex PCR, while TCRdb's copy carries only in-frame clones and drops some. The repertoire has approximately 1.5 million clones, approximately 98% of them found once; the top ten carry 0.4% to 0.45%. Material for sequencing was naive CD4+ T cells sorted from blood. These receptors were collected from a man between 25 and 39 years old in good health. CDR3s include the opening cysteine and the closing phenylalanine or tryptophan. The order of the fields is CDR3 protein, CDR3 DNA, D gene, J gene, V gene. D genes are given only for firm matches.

CATSRAYDRAYEQYF	TGTGCCACCAGCAGAGCTTATGACAGGGCCTACGAGCAGTACTTC	TRBD1	TRBJ2-7	TRBV15
CASSQLGDLGVQYF	TGTGCCAGCAGCCAACTTGGGGATTTGGGTGTGCAGTACTTC	NA	TRBJ2-7	TRBV7-9
CASIARGGGYNEQFF	TGTGCCAGCATTGCGAGGGGGGGCGGGTACAATGAGCAGTTCTTC	NA	TRBJ2-1	TRBV6-6
CASSFVSGRGNSYEQYF	TGTGCCAGCAGTTTTGTTAGCGGAAGGGGGAACTCCTACGAGCAGTACTTC	NA	TRBJ2-7	TRBV28
CASSGLGVAKNIQYF	TGTGCCAGCAGTGGCTTGGGTGTAGCCAAAAACATTCAGTACTTC	NA	TRBJ2-4	TRBV6-1
CASRPGTVIYEQYF	TGCGCCAGCAGACCCGGGACGGTGATCTACGAGCAGTACTTC	NA	TRBJ2-7	TRBV5-1
CASRLAPGALDTGELFF	TGTGCAAGTCGCTTAGCGCCCGGGGCGCTGGACACCGGGGAGCTGTTTTTT	NA	TRBJ2-2	TRBV12-2
CATVFGGGQSSYNEQFF	TGTGCCACCGTCTTTGGGGGCGGGCAGAGCTCCTACAATGAGCAGTTCTTC	NA	TRBJ2-1	TRBV10-3
CAISDWGRENSYNEQFF	TGTGCCATCAGTGATTGGGGGCGGGAGAACTCCTACAATGAGCAGTTCTTC	NA	TRBJ2-1	TRBV10-3
CASSYLTGGAYEQYF	TGTGCCAGCAGTTACTTGACAGGGGGCGCCTACGAGCAGTACTTC	TRBD1	TRBJ2-7	TRBV6-5
CSVEGGRAGANYEQYF	TGCAGCGTTGAAGGGGGTCGGGCAGGGGCCAATTACGAGCAGTACTTC	NA	TRBJ2-7	TRBV29-1
CASSESTLGLAVTREQYF	TGCGCCAGCAGTGAGTCGACTCTCGGACTAGCGGTGACAAGGGAGCAGTACTTC	TRBD2	TRBJ2-7	TRBV10-2
CASSLRGGLNQPQHF	TGTGCCAGCAGTTTACGGGGCGGACTAAATCAGCCCCAGCATTTT	NA	TRBJ1-5	TRBV27
CASSQSRQGTAGELFF	TGCGCCAGCAGCCAATCACGACAGGGGACGGCCGGGGAGCTGTTTTTT	TRBD1	TRBJ2-2	TRBV4-3
CASSQKPRDTQYF	TGCGCCAGCAGCCAAAAGCCTCGCGATACGCAGTATTTT	NA	TRBJ2-3	TRBV4-3
CASSLGLAGGDTQYF	TGTGCCAGCAGCTTGGGCCTAGCGGGAGGTGATACGCAGTATTTT	TRBD2	TRBJ2-3	TRBV5-6
CASSQDEFYEQFF	TGCGCCAGCAGCCAAGATGAATTCTATGAGCAGTTCTTC	NA	TRBJ2-1	TRBV4-1
CSASVDYGYTF	TGCAGTGCGTCGGTGGACTATGGCTACACCTTC	NA	TRBJ1-2	TRBV20-1
CASSPRDRLF	TGTGCCAGCAGCCCTAGGGACAGATTATTC	TRBD1	TRBJ1-2	TRBV7-9
CASRRDEQFF	TGTGCCAGCAGACGAGATGAGCAGTTCTTC	NA	TRBJ2-1	TRBV2
CATSPFRVYRGGNTEAFF	TGTGCCACCAGCCCGTTCAGGGTTTACCGGGGGGGGAACACTGAAGCTTTCTTT	NA	TRBJ1-1	TRBV15
CASSFLRGYEQYF	TGTGCCAGCAGCTTTCTTAGGGGCTACGAGCAGTACTTC	NA	TRBJ2-7	TRBV11-3
CASRQGSPDTQYF	TGTGCCAGCAGACAGGGGAGCCCAGATACGCAGTATTTT	TRBD1	TRBJ2-3	TRBV25-1
CATSRDSPRLFTQETQYF	TGTGCCACCAGCAGAGATTCCCCCCGACTTTTTACTCAAGAGACCCAGTACTTC	NA	TRBJ2-5	TRBV15
CAWSVFRLNEQYF	TGTGCCTGGAGTGTATTCCGGCTCAACGAGCAGTACTTC	NA	TRBJ2-7	TRBV30
CASSKVGEAFF	TGTGCCAGTAGTAAGGTGGGTGAAGCTTTCTTT	NA	TRBJ1-1	TRBV19
CASSHVAEFKGAQPQHF	TGCGCCAGCAGCCACGTGGCTGAATTTAAAGGGGCCCAGCCCCAGCATTTT	NA	TRBJ1-5	TRBV4-1
CASSPEAYEQYF	TGTGCCAGCTCACCCGAGGCCTACGAGCAGTACTTC	NA	TRBJ2-7	TRBV18
CASSVGGRAGVRYNEQFF	TGTGCCAGCAGCGTAGGGGGGCGAGCGGGAGTTCGCTACAATGAGCAGTTCTTC	TRBD2	TRBJ2-1	TRBV9
CASSLSRGQPIGWTF	TGTGCCAGCAGCTTATCGCGCGGGCAACCCATCGGCTGGACTTTC	NA	TRBJ2-6	TRBV7-9
CASMTIGGMETQYF	TGTGCCAGCATGACGATTGGCGGGATGGAGACCCAGTACTTC	NA	TRBJ2-5	TRBV6-5
CASRRGRYGEQFF	TGTGCCTCCCGGCGCGGGAGGTACGGTGAGCAGTTCTTC	TRBD2	TRBJ2-1	TRBV30
CASSRRRDRGTETQYF	TGTGCCAGCAGTCGCAGGCGGGACAGGGGTACGGAGACCCAGTACTTC	TRBD1	TRBJ2-5	TRBV27
CATSSSFTDTQYF	TGTGCCACCAGCAGCTCCTTCACAGATACGCAGTATTTT	NA	TRBJ2-3	TRBV15
CASSRGLAGGQQYF	TGTGCCAGCAGCCGGGGACTAGCGGGAGGCCAGCAGTACTTC	TRBD2	TRBJ2-7	TRBV9
CASSLDAGTYNEQFF	TGTGCCAGCAGCTTGGATGCAGGGACCTACAATGAGCAGTTCTTC	NA	TRBJ2-1	TRBV5-5
CASSQDTRQGNEKLFF	TGCGCCAGCAGCCAAGATACGAGACAGGGGAACGAAAAACTGTTTTTT	TRBD1	TRBJ1-4	TRBV4-1